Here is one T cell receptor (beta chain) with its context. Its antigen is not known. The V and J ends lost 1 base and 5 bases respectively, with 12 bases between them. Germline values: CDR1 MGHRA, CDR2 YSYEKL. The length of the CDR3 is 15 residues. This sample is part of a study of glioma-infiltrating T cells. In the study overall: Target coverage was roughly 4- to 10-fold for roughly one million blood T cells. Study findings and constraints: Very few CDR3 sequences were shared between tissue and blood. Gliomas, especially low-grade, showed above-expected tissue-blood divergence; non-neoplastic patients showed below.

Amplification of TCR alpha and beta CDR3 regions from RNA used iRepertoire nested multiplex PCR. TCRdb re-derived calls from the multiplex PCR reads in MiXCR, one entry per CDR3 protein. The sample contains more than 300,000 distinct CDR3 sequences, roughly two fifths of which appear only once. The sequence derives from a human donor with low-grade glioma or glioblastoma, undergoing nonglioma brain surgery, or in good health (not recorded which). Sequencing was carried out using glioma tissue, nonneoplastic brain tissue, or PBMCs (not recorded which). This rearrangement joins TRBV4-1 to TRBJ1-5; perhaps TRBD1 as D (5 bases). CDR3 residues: CASSQVIGGDQPQHF. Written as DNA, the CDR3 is TGCGCCAGCAGCCAAGTCATTGGGGGGGATCAGCCCCAGCATTTT.